The clone carrying this TCR beta chain was seen a handful of times. No antigen is known for it. The data stem from a study of response to subunit inactivated influenza vaccine. From the RT-PCR reads, TCRdb called clonotypes with MiXCR, one entry per CDR3 protein. The table records 610,000 or so distinct CDR3 sequences, approximately 15% of them present only once. Findings and limits, study-wide: Few additional T cells are recruited per seasonal influenza vaccination, authors suggested.

V trimming: 2 bases; J trimming: 3 bases; junction bases outside the gene matches: 2. The V gene's germline CDR1 is MNHEY and CDR2 SVGAGI. The CDR3 is made up of 14 amino acids. This chain joins TRBV6-5 and TRBJ2-3; TRBD2 aligns across 7 bases. This specimen was PBMCs from blood, taken approximately 13 days after vaccination. The receptor's source is a man aged 50-59 years who received an inactivated influenza vaccine. Here the CDR3 DNA reads TGTGCCAGCAGTTACAGGGAGGGGACAGATACGCAGTATTTT. As protein: CASSYREGTDTQYF.